Below are 21 T cell receptor beta chains sequenced from a single sample in a study of cytomegalovirus exposure and HLA in healthy donors. The PCR ran on 60 Vbeta and 13 Jbeta primers. Assay used: immunoSEQ multiplex PCR; TCRdb lists only in-frame clones, some missing. The sample has over 75,000 clones, roughly 85% seen once. Sequenced material: PBMCs. The origin of the receptors is a female donor in good health and CMV-seronegative.

CDR3 residues: CASSLRTTGLGDEQYF. CDR3 nucleotide sequence: TGTGCCAGCAGCTTAAGGACGACGGGACTTGGCGACGAGCAGTACTTC. The rearrangement uses TRBV7-2 and TRBJ2-7, with D perhaps matching TRBD2 (6 bases). Trimming shortened V by 2 bases and J by 5 bases, and 19 bases separated the two germline ends. There are 16 residues in the CDR3. In germline, CDR1 is SGHTA, CDR2 FQGNSA.

The CDR3 sequence: CASSYSDRQETQYF. The CDR3 coding sequence is TGTGCCAGCAGTTACTCCGACAGACAAGAGACCCAGTACTTC. The chain links TRBV6-5 to TRBJ2-5; tentatively, D is TRBD1 (5 bases). Germline lookup yields CDR1 MNHEY and CDR2 SVGAGI. The V end lost 0 bases, the J end lost 2 bases, and 7 bases lay between the germline ends. The CDR3 extends over 14 amino acids.

The chain carries TRBV6-6 and TRBJ2-7, with D tentatively TRBD1 (7 bases). V gave up 7 bases and J gave up 3 bases, with 16 bases separating them. Germline-derived CDR1 and CDR2 are MNHNY and SVGAGI (reference sequence). The CDR3 covers 14 residues. The CDR3 reads CASISGDRRYEQYF. DNA for the CDR3: TGTGCCAGCATCTCGGGGGACAGACGCTACGAGCAGTACTTC.

This clone came up a few times. The chain joins TRBV18 to TRBJ2-7; D may be TRBD2 (5 bases). The V gene's germline CDR1 is KGHSH and CDR2 LQKENI. The CDR3 has 13 amino acids. The V end was cut by 3 bases, the J end by 5 bases, with 11 bases between. CDR3 sequence reads: CASSPSGMNEQYF. The CDR3 DNA sequence: TGTGCCAGCTCACCTTCGGGGATGAACGAGCAGTACTTC.

The V call is TRBV7-2, the J call TRBJ1-1, with D perhaps TRBD1 (5 bases). The CDR3 is 13 residues long. V was cut by 3 bases and J by 5 bases, with 10 bases left in between. CDR1 is SGHTA and CDR2 is FQGNSA in the germline V gene. CDR3: CASSFGGETEAFF. The CDR3 DNA reads TGTGCCAGCAGCTTTGGAGGGGAGACTGAAGCTTTCTTT.

The V gene is TRBV2, the J gene TRBJ1-2, with D uncertain. Germline loops: CDR1 SNHLY, CDR2 FYNNEI. This CDR3 is 12 amino acids long. Trimming took off 7 bases at V and 2 bases at J, with 8 bases between the two ends. In nucleotides, the CDR3 is TGTGCCAGCATTCCCCCAAACTATGGCTACACCTTC. Protein: CASIPPNYGYTF.

The chain has TRBV7-9 and TRBJ2-1; 16 positions agree with TRBD2. The trim removed 0 bases at V and 5 bases at J, leaving 1 base unmatched. Per germline, CDR1 SEHNR and CDR2 FQNEAQ (reference sequence). The CDR3 extends over 17 amino acids. The CDR3 coding sequence is TGTGCCAGCAGCTTAGCTGGGACTAGCGGGGGGGACAATGAGCAGTTCTTC. It codes for CASSLAGTSGGDNEQFF.

This rearrangement joins TRBV29-1 to TRBJ1-5; D may be TRBD1 (6 bases). Trimming took 7 bases from V and 4 from J, leaving 14 bases between them. The CDR3 totals 13 residues. The germline CDR1 and CDR2 sequences are SQVTM and ANQGSEA. The CDR3 spells CSATPGANQPQHF. Here the CDR3 DNA reads TGCAGCGCCACACCAGGGGCAAATCAGCCCCAGCATTTT.

The gene calls are TRBV28 and TRBJ2-2; the D gene is possibly TRBD1 (6 bases). This CDR3 is built from 16 residues. Germline CDR1 reads MDHEN; CDR2 reads SYDVKM. V dropped 4 bases and J dropped 6 bases, with 18 bases sitting between them. DNA of the CDR3: TGTGCCAGCAGTTCCCCTGACAGGCTGTCGGCCGGGGAGCTGTTTTTT. It is translated as CASSSPDRLSAGELFF.

J is TRBJ2-7 and V is TRBV11-2; D may be TRBD1 (5 bases). This CDR3 has 13 residues. Trimming shortened V by 4 bases and J by 2 bases, and 9 bases separated the two germline ends. Germline V gene lookup returns CDR1 SGHAT and CDR2 FQNNGV. The CDR3 DNA sequence: TGTGCCAGCAGCTCGCAGGGTGCCTACGAGCAGTACTTC. This encodes CASSSQGAYEQYF.

This clone was seen only a few times. The rearrangement links TRBV16 to TRBJ2-7; maybe TRBD1 (5 bases). Germline V lookup: CDR1 KGHSY, CDR2 FQNENV. The CDR3 length is 18 residues. With 2 bases removed from V and 0 bases from J, the gap between germline ends came to 20 bases. The CDR3 sequence is CASSQSQSRTRSSYEQYF. The CDR3 coding sequence is TGTGCCAGCAGCCAAAGTCAAAGTAGGACACGGAGCTCCTACGAGCAGTACTTC. Filled out from reference TRBV16 and TRBJ2-7, the complete variable domain reads GEEVAQTPKHLVRGEGQKAKLYCAPIKGHSYVFWYQQVLKNEFKFLISFQNENVFDETGMPKERFSAKCLPNSPCSLEIQATKLEDSAVYFCASSQSQSRTRSSYEQYFGPGTRLTVT.

J is TRBJ1-4 and V is TRBV5-1; TRBD1 agrees at 10 bases. Germline V gives CDR1 SGHRS, CDR2 YFSETQ. The CDR3 spans 14 residues. V was clipped by 2 bases and J by 6 bases; unmatched bases: 1. CDR3 coding DNA: TGCGCCAGCAGCTTCGGACAGGGGGATGAAAAACTGTTTTTT. Translation: CASSFGQGDEKLFF.

CDR3 nucleotides: TGTGCCAGCAGCTTGTGGCGGGGGCGGAATAATGGCAATCAGCCCCAGCATTTT. Protein sequence: CASSLWRGRNNGNQPQHF. The chain links TRBV5-8 to TRBJ1-5, with D perhaps TRBD1 (6 bases). The CDR3 contains 18 residues. The V and J ends lost 1 base and 2 bases respectively, with 19 bases between them. Germline CDR1 is SGHTS and CDR2 is YDEGEE.

The rearrangement joins TRBV5-1 to TRBJ2-5; 7 bases are shared with TRBD2. The CDR3 is 13 amino acids. With 5 bases clipped from V and 5 bases from J, the junction kept 6 bases outside the gene matches. Germline values: CDR1 SGHRS, CDR2 YFSETQ. DNA of the CDR3: TGCGCCAGCAGGCTAGGACTAGTTGAGACCCAGTACTTC. This encodes CASRLGLVETQYF.

This clone was seen only once. The CDR3 nucleotides read TGTGCCAGCAGTGAAGCAGGGGATCGTGGTATACAGCCCCAGCATTTT. Translation: CASSEAGDRGIQPQHF. This chain uses TRBV2 with TRBJ1-5; weak D call: TRBD1 (5 bases). Germline values: CDR1 SNHLY, CDR2 FYNNEI. CDR3 length: 16 amino acids. V lost 0 bases to trimming and J lost 7 bases, with 16 bases between them.

The chain recombines TRBV9 with TRBJ2-5; TRBD2 matches at 9 bases. The V segment lost 0 bases and the J segment 5 bases; nucleotides outside the gene matches: 8. This CDR3 has 16 residues. Germline lookup yields CDR1 SGDLS and CDR2 YYNGEE. The CDR3 loop is CASSVGTAGGRETQYF. CDR3 in DNA: TGTGCCAGCAGCGTAGGTACAGCGGGGGGACGGGAGACCCAGTACTTC. Combining the CDR3 with reference TRBV9 and TRBJ2-5 gives the whole variable domain DSGVTQTPKHLITATGQRVTLRCSPRSGDLSVYWYQQSLDQGLQFLIQYYNGEERAKGNILERFSAQQFPDLHSELNLSSLELGDSALYFCASSVGTAGGRETQYFGPGTRLLVL.

The chain is built from TRBV28 and TRBJ1-5; D possibly corresponds to TRBD1 (5 bases). This CDR3 spans 15 amino acids. The germline V and J ends were trimmed by 3 bases and 5 bases, with 14 bases remaining between them. Germline V gene data show CDR1 as MDHEN and CDR2 as SYDVKM. CDR3 in DNA: TGTGCCAGCAGTTTCGGGGGTCCCGGCGATCAGCCCCAGCATTTT. Protein: CASSFGGPGDQPQHF.

This clone was found once. A read error may produce the germline difference seen at one junction end. The V call is TRBV7-7, the J call TRBJ2-1; tentative D call: TRBD2 (5 bases). CDR1 SSHAT and CDR2 FNYEAQ come from the germline V gene (reference sequence). There are 15 residues in the CDR3. The CDR3 spells CASSLEASSIYEQFF. The CDR3 DNA follows: TGTGCTAGCAGCTTAGAGGCTAGCAGTATCTATGAGCAGTTCTTC.

The J gene is TRBJ1-5, the V gene TRBV6-5, with a possible D match to TRBD1 (5 bases). V was trimmed by 3 bases and J by 6 bases, leaving 9 bases between them. CDR3 size: 13 residues. Germline V gives CDR1 MNHEY, CDR2 SVGAGI. CDR3 in DNA: TGTGCCAGCAGTTATCCCGGGGGTCAGCCCCAGCATTTT. It is translated as CASSYPGGQPQHF.

This clone has a handful of counts. The chain has TRBV9 and TRBJ2-7, with 11 bases lining up with TRBD1. V lost 1 base to trimming and J lost 5 bases; unmatched junction nucleotides: 5. The CDR3 is 15 amino acids. Germline values: CDR1 SGDLS, CDR2 YYNGEE. The CDR3 DNA sequence: TGTGCCAGCAGCGTAACGGACAGGGGGCAGGACGAGCAGTACTTC. Its protein is CASSVTDRGQDEQYF.

The chain employs TRBV19 and TRBJ2-1; TRBD2 aligns across 10 bases. V was clipped by 7 bases and J by 3 bases; unmatched bases: 6. Germline lookup yields CDR1 LNHDA and CDR2 SQIVND (reference sequence). The CDR3 covers 15 residues. CDR3 in DNA: TGTGCCAGTACCAGAACTAGCGGGGACTACAATGAGCAGTTCTTC. Translated, it gives CASTRTSGDYNEQFF.